Given below is one T cell receptor (beta chain) in context. This clone is a singleton in its sample. The clone's antigen remains unknown. No much larger clonotype is one base removed from it; base qualities were not supplied. This entry is derived from a study of T cell changes during pregnancy in multiple sclerosis (dated by TCRdb to between 2017 and 2020). Notes on the research overall: Changes in the T cell repertoire over the course of pregnancy were examined in this study in women with multiple sclerosis.

The CDR3 runs 15 residues from the cysteine to the phenylalanine. Only CDR3 DNA is held: 45 bases, read in frame from base 1. V gives up 3 bases and J gives up 9 bases, and the segment between their germline ends measures 21 bases. Taken from the germline V gene, the CDR1 and CDR2 loops are SGHRS and YFSETQ. The method behind the library was the immunoSEQ multiplex PCR assay. TCRdb stores this immuneACCESS table with in-frame sequences only. Part of the clones is absent; in the studies checked, under half of the shortfall reflects unresolved V genes, and no reason is known for the rest. The sample has over 30,000 clones on record, roughly nine tenths of them singletons. Around 2.7% of the sample goes to the ten largest clones.

Source: CD4+ T cells from peripheral blood mononuclear cells, taken in the third trimester of pregnancy. The receptor was isolated from a female donor in good health, enrolled as a control in a pregnancy study. The rearranged segments are TRBV5-1 and TRBJ1-2; the D gene is perhaps TRBD1, from 6 matching bases. The CDR3 is CASSSLRGGPTSYTF. Here is the DNA: TGCGCCAGCAGCTCCCTCAGGGGAGGGCCGACCAGCTACACCTTC.